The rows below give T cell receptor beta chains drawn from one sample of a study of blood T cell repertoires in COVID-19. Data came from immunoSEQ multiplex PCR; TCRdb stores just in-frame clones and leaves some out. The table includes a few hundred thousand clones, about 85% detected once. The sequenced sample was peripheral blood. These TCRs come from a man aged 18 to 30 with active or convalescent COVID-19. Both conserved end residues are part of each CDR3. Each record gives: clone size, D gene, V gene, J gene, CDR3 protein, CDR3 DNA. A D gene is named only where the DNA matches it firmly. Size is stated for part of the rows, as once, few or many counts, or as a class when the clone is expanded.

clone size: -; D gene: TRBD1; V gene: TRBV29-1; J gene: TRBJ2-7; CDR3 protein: CSYRDRVYEQYF; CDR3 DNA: TGCAGCTACCGGGACAGGGTATACGAGCAGTACTTC
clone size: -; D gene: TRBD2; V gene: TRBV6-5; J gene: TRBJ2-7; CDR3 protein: CASSHGLAGGYEQYF; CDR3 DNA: TGTGCCAGCAGCCACGGACTAGCGGGAGGATACGAGCAGTACTTC
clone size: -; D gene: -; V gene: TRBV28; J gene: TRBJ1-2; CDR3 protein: CASSFPGGRSNYGYTF; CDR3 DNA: TGTGCCAGCAGTTTCCCTGGGGGCCGGAGTAACTATGGCTACACCTTC
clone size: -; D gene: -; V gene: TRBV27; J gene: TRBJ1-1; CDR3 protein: CASSTWQRQSFTEAFF; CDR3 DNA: TGTGCCAGCAGCACCTGGCAAAGACAGTCTTTCACTGAAGCTTTCTTT
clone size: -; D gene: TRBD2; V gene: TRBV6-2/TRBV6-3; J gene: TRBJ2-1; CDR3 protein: CASSDHSGSKQFF; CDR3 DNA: TGTGCCAGCAGTGACCATAGCGGGAGTAAGCAGTTCTTC
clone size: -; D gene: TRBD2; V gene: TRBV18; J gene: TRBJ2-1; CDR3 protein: CASSPLAGEVEQFF; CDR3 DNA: TGTGCCAGCTCACCGCTAGCGGGAGAGGTTGAGCAGTTCTTC
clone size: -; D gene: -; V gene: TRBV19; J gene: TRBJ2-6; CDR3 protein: CASSIGGTGANVLTF; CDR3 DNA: TGTGCCAGTAGTATAGGAGGTACTGGGGCCAACGTCCTGACTTTC
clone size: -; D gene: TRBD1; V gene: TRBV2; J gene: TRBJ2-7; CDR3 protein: CASRTGPYEQYF; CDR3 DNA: TGTGCCAGCAGGACAGGGCCCTACGAGCAGTACTTC
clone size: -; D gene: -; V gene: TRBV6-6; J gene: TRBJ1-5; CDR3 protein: CASSYFSLGVQPQHF; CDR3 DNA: TGTGCCAGCAGTTACTTCAGTTTAGGAGTTCAGCCCCAGCATTTT
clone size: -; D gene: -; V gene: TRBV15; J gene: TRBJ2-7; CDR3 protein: CATSRDRQVLLYEQYF; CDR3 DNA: TGTGCCACCAGCAGGGACCGACAGGTTCTGCTCTACGAGCAGTACTTC
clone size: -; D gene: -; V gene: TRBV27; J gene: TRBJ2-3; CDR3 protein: CASAKSGITDTQYF; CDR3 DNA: TGTGCCAGCGCAAAGTCAGGAATCACAGATACGCAGTATTTT
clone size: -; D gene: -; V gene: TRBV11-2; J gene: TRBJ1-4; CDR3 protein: CASSPSRGSSYEKLFF; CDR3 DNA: TGTGCCAGCAGCCCTAGTAGGGGCTCATCTTATGAAAAACTGTTTTTT
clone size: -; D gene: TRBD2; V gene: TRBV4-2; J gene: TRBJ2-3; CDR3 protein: CASRRLAGSSSTDTQYF; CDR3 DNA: TGTGCCAGCAGGCGACTAGCGGGATCATCTAGCACAGATACGCAGTATTTT
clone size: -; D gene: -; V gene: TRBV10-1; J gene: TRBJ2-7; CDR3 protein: CASSALSGTATTLSRDTYEQYF; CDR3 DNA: TGCGCCAGCAGCGCGCTCTCCGGGACTGCTACGACCCTTAGTAGGGATACCTACGAGCAGTACTTC
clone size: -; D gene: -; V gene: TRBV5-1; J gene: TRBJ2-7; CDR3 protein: CASSMLAVGGNEQYF; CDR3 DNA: TGCGCCAGCAGCATGCTAGCGGTTGGGGGCAACGAGCAGTACTTC
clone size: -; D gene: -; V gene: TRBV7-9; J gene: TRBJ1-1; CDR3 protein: CASSIQSLPEAFF; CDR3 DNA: TGTGCCAGCAGCATACAATCGTTGCCCGAAGCTTTCTTT
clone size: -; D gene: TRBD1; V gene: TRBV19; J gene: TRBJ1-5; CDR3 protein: CATHRGGNQPQHF; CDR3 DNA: TGTGCCACACACAGGGGTGGCAATCAGCCCCAGCATTTT
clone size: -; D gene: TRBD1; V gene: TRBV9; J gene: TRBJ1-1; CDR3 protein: CASSVGAGGSSLNTEAFF; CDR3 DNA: TGTGCCAGCAGCGTAGGAGCAGGGGGTAGTAGTCTGAACACTGAAGCTTTCTTT
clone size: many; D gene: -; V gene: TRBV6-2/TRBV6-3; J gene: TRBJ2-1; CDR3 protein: CASSLRHRGAYNEQFF; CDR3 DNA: TGTGCCAGCAGCCTAAGACATCGCGGGGCGTACAATGAGCAGTTCTTC
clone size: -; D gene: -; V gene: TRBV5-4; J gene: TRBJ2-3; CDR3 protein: CASSLGGQDTQYF; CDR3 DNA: TGTGCCAGCAGCTTGGGCGGGCAAGATACGCAGTATTTT
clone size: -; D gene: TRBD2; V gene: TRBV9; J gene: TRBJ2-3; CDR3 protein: CASSVEVGGVSGGVSTDTQYF; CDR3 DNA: TGTGCCAGCAGCGTAGAGGTCGGTGGTGTTAGCGGGGGGGTTAGCACAGATACGCAGTATTTT
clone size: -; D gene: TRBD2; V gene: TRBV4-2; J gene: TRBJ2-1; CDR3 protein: CASSPRGAGGYNEQFF; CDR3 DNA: TGTGCCAGCAGCCCCCGCGGAGCGGGGGGCTACAATGAGCAGTTCTTC
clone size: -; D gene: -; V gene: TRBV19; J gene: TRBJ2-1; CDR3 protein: CASSRVSSGAYNEQFF; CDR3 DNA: TGTGCCAGTAGTAGGGTAAGCAGCGGAGCCTACAATGAGCAGTTCTTC
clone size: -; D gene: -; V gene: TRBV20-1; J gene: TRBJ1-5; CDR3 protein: CSASTSYTNQPQHF; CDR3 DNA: TGCAGTGCTAGTACGAGTTATACCAATCAGCCCCAGCATTTT
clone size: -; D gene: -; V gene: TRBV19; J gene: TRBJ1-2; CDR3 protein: CASSITDGGGGYTF; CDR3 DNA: TGTGCCAGTAGTATAACAGACGGTGGTGGTGGCTACACCTTC